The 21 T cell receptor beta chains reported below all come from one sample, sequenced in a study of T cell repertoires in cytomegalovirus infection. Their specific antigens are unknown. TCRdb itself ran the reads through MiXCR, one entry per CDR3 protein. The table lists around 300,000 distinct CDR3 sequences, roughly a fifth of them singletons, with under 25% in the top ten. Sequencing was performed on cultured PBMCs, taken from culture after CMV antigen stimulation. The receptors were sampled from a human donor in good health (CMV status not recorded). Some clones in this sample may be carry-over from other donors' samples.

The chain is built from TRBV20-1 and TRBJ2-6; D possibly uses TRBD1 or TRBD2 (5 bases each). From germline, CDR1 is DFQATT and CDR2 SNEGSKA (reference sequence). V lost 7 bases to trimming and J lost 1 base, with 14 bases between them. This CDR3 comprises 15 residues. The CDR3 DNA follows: TGCAGTGTGGGCAGGGACCCATCTGGGGCCAACGTCCTGACTTTC. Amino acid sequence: CSVGRDPSGANVLTF.

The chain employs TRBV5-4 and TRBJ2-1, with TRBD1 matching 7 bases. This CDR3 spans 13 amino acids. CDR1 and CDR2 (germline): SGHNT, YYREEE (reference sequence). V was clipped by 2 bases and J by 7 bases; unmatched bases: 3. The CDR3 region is CASSLQGRNEQFF. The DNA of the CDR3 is TGTGCCAGCAGCTTACAGGGGCGGAATGAGCAGTTCTTC.

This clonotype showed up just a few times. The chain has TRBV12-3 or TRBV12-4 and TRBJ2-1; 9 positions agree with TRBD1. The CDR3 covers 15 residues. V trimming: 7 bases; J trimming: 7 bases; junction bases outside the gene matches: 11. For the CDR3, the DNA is TGTGCCAGCATCGGAGGGACAGGGACGGGGAATGAGCAGTTCTTC. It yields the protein CASIGGTGTGNEQFF.

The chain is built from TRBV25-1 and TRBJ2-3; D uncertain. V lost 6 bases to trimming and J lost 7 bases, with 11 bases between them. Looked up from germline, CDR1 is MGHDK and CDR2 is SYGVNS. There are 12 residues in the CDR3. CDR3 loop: CASSGAGHTQYF. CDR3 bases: TGTGCCAGCAGCGGCGCCGGACATACGCAGTATTTT.

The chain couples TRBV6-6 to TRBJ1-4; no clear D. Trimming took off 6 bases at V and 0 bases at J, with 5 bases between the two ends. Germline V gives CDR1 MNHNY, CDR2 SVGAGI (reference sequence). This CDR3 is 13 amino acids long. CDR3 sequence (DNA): TGTGCCAGCAGGGCTTCAACTAATGAAAAACTGTTTTTT. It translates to CASRASTNEKLFF.

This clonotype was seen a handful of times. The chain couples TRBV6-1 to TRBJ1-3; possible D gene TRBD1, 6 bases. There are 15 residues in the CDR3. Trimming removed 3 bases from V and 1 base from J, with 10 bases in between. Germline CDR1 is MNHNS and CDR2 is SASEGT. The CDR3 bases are TGTGCCAGCAGTGATTGGGGACATTCTGGAAACACCATATATTTT. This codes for CASSDWGHSGNTIYF.

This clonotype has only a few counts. CDR3 residues: CASSLSGAQETQYF. The CDR3 region has the DNA TGTGCCAGCAGTTTATCGGGGGCTCAAGAGACCCAGTACTTC. The J gene is TRBJ2-5, the V gene TRBV27; weak D call: TRBD1 (6 bases). From germline, CDR1 is MNHEY and CDR2 SMNVEV (reference sequence). Trimming stripped 0 bases from V and 2 bases from J, with 7 bases between. CDR3 size: 14 residues.

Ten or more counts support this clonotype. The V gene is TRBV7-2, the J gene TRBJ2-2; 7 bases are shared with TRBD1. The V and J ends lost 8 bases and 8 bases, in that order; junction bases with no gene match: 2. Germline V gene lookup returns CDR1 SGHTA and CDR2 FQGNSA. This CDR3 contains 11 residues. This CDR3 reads CASQGDGELFF. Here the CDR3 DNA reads TGTGCCAGCCAGGGGGATGGGGAGCTGTTTTTT.

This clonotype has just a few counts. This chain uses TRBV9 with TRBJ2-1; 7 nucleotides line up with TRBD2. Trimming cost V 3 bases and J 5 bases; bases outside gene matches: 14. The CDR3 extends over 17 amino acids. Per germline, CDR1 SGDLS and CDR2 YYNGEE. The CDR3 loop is CASSAHFGRVGDNEQFF. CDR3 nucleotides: TGTGCCAGCAGCGCCCATTTTGGGAGGGTTGGAGACAATGAGCAGTTCTTC.

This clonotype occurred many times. The CDR3, as DNA: TGTGCCAGCAGCCCTACCGGGACCTCGAGTCGCAATGAGCAGTTCTTC. Translation: CASSPTGTSSRNEQFF. This chain uses TRBV7-2 with TRBJ2-1; D assignment may be TRBD1 or TRBD2 (5 bases each). CDR3 length: 16 residues. Trimming shortened V by 5 bases and J by 6 bases, and 20 bases separated the two germline ends. Germline V gene lookup returns CDR1 SGHTA and CDR2 FQGNSA.

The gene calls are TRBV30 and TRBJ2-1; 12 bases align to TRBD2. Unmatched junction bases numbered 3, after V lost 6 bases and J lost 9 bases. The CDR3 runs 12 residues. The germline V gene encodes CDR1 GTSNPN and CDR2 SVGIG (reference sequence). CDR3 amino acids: CACLAGGGEQFF. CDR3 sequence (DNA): TGTGCCTGCCTAGCGGGAGGGGGTGAGCAGTTCTTC.

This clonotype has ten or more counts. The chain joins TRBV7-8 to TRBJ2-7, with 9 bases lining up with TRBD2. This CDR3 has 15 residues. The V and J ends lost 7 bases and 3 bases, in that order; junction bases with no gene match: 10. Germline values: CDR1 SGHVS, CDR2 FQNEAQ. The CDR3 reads CASTRLAGPDYEQYF. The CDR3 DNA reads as TGTGCCAGCACGCGGCTAGCGGGGCCCGACTACGAGCAGTACTTC.

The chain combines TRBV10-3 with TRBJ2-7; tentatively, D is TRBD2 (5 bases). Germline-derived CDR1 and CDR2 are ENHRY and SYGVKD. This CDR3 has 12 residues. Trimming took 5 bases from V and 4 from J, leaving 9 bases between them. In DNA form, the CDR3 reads TGTGCCATCAGTCCAGGAGGTTACGAGCAGTACTTC. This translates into CAISPGGYEQYF.

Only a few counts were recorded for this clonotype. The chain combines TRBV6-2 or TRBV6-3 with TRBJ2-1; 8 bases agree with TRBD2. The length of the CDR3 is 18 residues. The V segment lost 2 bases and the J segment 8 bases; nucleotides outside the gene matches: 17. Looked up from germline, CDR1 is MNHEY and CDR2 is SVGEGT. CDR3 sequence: CASSYPRPRSGSFDEQFF. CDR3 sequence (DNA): TGTGCCAGCAGTTACCCTAGACCCCGAAGCGGGAGTTTCGATGAGCAGTTCTTC.

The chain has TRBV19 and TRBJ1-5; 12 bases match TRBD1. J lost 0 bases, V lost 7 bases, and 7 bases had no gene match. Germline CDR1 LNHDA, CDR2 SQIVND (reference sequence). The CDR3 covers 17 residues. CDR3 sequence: CASTPGQGAYSNQPQHF. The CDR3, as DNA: TGTGCCAGTACTCCGGGACAGGGGGCGTATAGCAATCAGCCCCAGCATTTT.

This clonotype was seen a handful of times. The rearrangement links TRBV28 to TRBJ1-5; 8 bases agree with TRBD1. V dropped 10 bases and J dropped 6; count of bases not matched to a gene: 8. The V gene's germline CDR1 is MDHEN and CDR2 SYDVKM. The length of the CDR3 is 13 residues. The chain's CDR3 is CATEDRAGQPQHF. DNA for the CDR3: TGTGCCACCGAGGACAGGGCGGGTCAGCCCCAGCATTTT.

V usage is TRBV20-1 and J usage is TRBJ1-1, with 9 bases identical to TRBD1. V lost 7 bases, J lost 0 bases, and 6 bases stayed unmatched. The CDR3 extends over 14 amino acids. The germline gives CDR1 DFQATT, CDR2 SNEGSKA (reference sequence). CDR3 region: CSVWTGALNTEAFF. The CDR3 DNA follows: TGCAGTGTTTGGACAGGGGCCCTGAACACTGAAGCTTTCTTT.

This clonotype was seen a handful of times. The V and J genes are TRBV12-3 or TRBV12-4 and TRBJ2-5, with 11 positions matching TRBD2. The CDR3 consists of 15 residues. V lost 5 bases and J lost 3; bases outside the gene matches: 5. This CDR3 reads CASSPGLAEKETQYF. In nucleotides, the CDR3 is TGTGCCAGCAGTCCGGGACTAGCGGAAAAAGAGACCCAGTACTTC.

This CDR3 is CASRPGGNSNQPQHF. CDR3 DNA sequence: TGTGCCAGCAGACCAGGGGGGAATAGCAATCAGCCCCAGCATTTT. The chain combines TRBV27 with TRBJ1-5; 7 nucleotides align to TRBD1. Germline V lookup: CDR1 MNHEY, CDR2 SMNVEV (reference sequence). Germline trimming cut 6 bases from V and 0 bases from J; bases unmatched to any gene: 5. The CDR3 extends over 15 amino acids.

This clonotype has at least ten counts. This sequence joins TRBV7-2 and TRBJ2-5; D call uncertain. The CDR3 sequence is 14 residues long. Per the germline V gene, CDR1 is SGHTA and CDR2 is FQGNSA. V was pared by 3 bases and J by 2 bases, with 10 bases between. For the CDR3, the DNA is TGTGCCAGCAGCTTTTACAGAGCTCAAGAGACCCAGTACTTC. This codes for CASSFYRAQETQYF.

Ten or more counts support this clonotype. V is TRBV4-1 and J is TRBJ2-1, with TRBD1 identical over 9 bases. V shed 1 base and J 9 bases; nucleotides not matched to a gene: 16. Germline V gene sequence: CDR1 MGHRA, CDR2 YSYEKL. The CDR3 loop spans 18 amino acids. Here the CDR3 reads CASSQVFGRDREWSEQFF. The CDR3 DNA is TGCGCCAGCAGCCAAGTCTTCGGTCGGGACAGGGAATGGAGTGAGCAGTTCTTC.